This TCR beta chain was obtained from a study of identical twins' blood T cells. Study at large: About six alpha and roughly 6 beta libraries together yielded tens of millions of reads.

This clonotype was detected only a few times. The CDR3 spans 12 residues. Germline lookup yields CDR1 MNHEY and CDR2 SVGAGI. V lost 7 bases and J 7 bases, leaving 13 bases between the germline ends. TCRdb re-called the 5' RACE reads through MiXCR, storing one row per CDR3 protein. This table holds fewer than 450,000 distinct CDR3 sequences, about 28% found once. The gene calls are TRBV6-5 and TRBJ1-1; D may be TRBD1 (6 bases). Specimen: PBMCs. This receptor was identified in a woman between 18 and 49 years old in good health. The CDR3 is CASKFGRGEAFF. Written as DNA, the CDR3 is TGTGCCAGCAAATTTGGCAGGGGTGAAGCTTTCTTT.